The 13 T cell receptor beta chains reported below all come from one sample, sequenced in a study of T cell responses to AZD1222 COVID-19 vaccine. This table comes from immunoSEQ multiplex PCR, and its TCRdb copy is limited to in-frame clones, with some not included. The table has 150,000 to 200,000 clones, more than 80% seen once. The sample in question was peripheral blood, obtained on day 0 of AZD1222 vaccination. These receptors were taken from an adult in good health.

The chain recombines TRBV30 with TRBJ2-7, with a possible D match to TRBD1 (6 bases). The CDR3 has 13 amino acids. Germline loops: CDR1 GTSNPN, CDR2 SVGIG (reference sequence). Trimming pared 0 bases from V and 5 bases from J, leaving 11 bases between. CDR3 DNA sequence: TGTGCCTGGAGTGTAGGGGCAGGGGACGAGCAGTACTTC. This sequence encodes CAWSVGAGDEQYF.

This chain connects TRBV18 to TRBJ2-1; D assignment may be TRBD1 or TRBD2 (5 bases each). Per the germline V gene, CDR1 is KGHSH and CDR2 is LQKENI. The CDR3 loop spans 14 amino acids. Trimming cost V 5 bases and J 7 bases, with 15 bases left between them. The CDR3 bases are TGTGCCAGCTCAGCAAGAGGGACCCTAAATGAGCAGTTCTTC. Translating it yields CASSARGTLNEQFF.

The chain has TRBV5-8 and TRBJ1-5; the match to TRBD1 covers 9 bases. The CDR3 runs to 18 residues. V lost 6 bases, J lost 2 bases, and 15 bases stayed unmatched. CDR1 is SGHTS, CDR2 YDEGEE, per germline. The CDR3 here is CASIMGQGIPTGNQPQHF. The CDR3 nucleotides are TGTGCCAGCATCATGGGACAGGGCATTCCGACGGGCAATCAGCCCCAGCATTTT.

The V and J genes are TRBV5-5 and TRBJ2-7; no firm D call. Germline V gene sequence: CDR1 SGHKS, CDR2 YYEKEE (reference sequence). The ends were cut back, 0 bases at V and 2 bases at J, with 6 bases in the middle. This CDR3 contains 13 residues. CDR3 bases: TGTGCCAGCAGCTTGGTTAGGACCTACGAGCAGTACTTC. It yields the protein CASSLVRTYEQYF.

This chain links TRBV19 with TRBJ2-3; D is unclear. This CDR3 region has 15 residues. The V and J ends lost 4 bases and 2 bases respectively, with 13 bases between them. Germline-derived CDR1 and CDR2 are LNHDA and SQIVND (reference sequence). DNA for the CDR3: TGTGCCAGTAGTACTCCAACGACATTCACAGATACGCAGTATTTT. This gives the protein CASSTPTTFTDTQYF. Full variable domain (rest looked up from reference TRBV19 and TRBJ2-3): DGGITQSPKYLFRKEGQNVTLSCEQNLNHDAMYWYRQDPGQGLRLIYYSQIVNDFQKGDIAEGYSVSREKKESFPLTVTSAQKNPTAFYLCASSTPTTFTDTQYFGPGTRLTVL.

The J gene is TRBJ1-1, the V gene TRBV5-1; tentative D call: TRBD1 (5 bases). The V end lost 4 bases, the J end lost 3 bases, and 16 bases lay between the germline ends. The CDR3 is made up of 15 amino acids. CDR1 SGHRS and CDR2 YFSETQ come from the germline V gene. The CDR3 nucleotides read TGCGCCAGCAGCCCGGTGGTCGGGGGACACACTGAAGCTTTCTTT. This sequence encodes CASSPVVGGHTEAFF.

The chain joins TRBV7-9 to TRBJ2-1; D remains unclear. Germline assignment: CDR1 SEHNR and CDR2 FQNEAQ (reference sequence). V lost 5 bases and J lost 5, with 7 bases in between. The CDR3 has 12 amino acids. The CDR3 nucleotides are TGTGCCAGCAGCCCCCAAAACAATGAGCAGTTCTTC. Its protein product is CASSPQNNEQFF.

V and J are TRBV6-5 and TRBJ1-5; 8 bases match TRBD1. The CDR3 has 13 amino acids. The ends lost 8 bases at V and 2 bases at J; junction bases unmatched: 2. Per the germline V gene, CDR1 is MNHEY and CDR2 is SVGAGI. CDR3 bases: TGTGCCAGCGCGGGACAGGGCAATCAGCCCCAGCATTTT. Translation: CASAGQGNQPQHF.

CDR3 in amino acids: CASSIRADGELFF. The CDR3 DNA follows: TGTGCCAGCAGTATAAGGGCCGACGGGGAGCTGTTTTTT. The J gene is TRBJ2-2, the V gene TRBV12-3 or TRBV12-4; D not certain. V was cut by 5 bases and J by 7 bases, with 11 bases left in between. The CDR3 spans 13 residues.

V gene TRBV19 combines with J gene TRBJ1-2, with D hard to call. The germline V gene encodes CDR1 LNHDA and CDR2 SQIVND (reference sequence). CDR3 size: 13 residues. Trimming removed 3 bases at V and 1 base at J, with 6 bases between. The CDR3 nucleotides read TGTGCCAGTAGTATCGGGCTTAACTATGGCTACACCTTC. Translation: CASSIGLNYGYTF.

The genes are TRBV7-8 and TRBJ2-7; D perhaps matches TRBD2 (6 bases). V dropped 5 bases and J dropped 4 bases, with 18 bases sitting between them. CDR3 size: 15 residues. Germline CDR1 is SGHVS and CDR2 is FQNEAQ. CDR3 residues: CASSLTEAGRYEQYF. CDR3 DNA: TGTGCCAGCAGCCTAACGGAGGCAGGGAGGTACGAGCAGTACTTC.

The chain has TRBV19 and TRBJ1-6, with TRBD1 matching 8 bases. Germline CDR1 is LNHDA and CDR2 is SQIVND (reference sequence). This CDR3 has 14 residues. V was pared by 3 bases and J by 9 bases, with 4 bases of the junction left unmatched. The CDR3 DNA reads as TGTGCCAGTAGTATCGGACAGGGAAGTTCACCCCTCCACTTT. This sequence encodes CASSIGQGSSPLHF.

The chain joins TRBV7-9 to TRBJ2-5; no firm D call. CDR1 is SEHNR and CDR2 is FQNEAQ in the germline V gene (reference sequence). The CDR3 consists of 12 residues. The V end was cut by 2 bases, the J end by 5 bases, with 6 bases between. The CDR3 DNA reads as TGTGCCAGCAGCTTACTAGGGGAGACCCAGTACTTC. It specifies CASSLLGETQYF.